One and the same sample provided the 25 T cell receptor beta chains below, sequenced in a study of OX40 agonist ivuxolimab in advanced cancers. Some clones are missing from TCRdb's copy, which holds only in-frame ones; the method was immunoSEQ multiplex PCR. The sample yields over 150,000 clones, approximately 94% seen once. The sequencing here drew on CD4+ or CD8+ T cells sorted from blood, taken in a trial of the OX40 agonist ivuxolimab. These receptors were collected from an adult with an advanced solid tumor such as melanoma, head and neck, liver or kidney cancer.

V usage is TRBV19 and J usage is TRBJ2-7; tentatively, D is TRBD2 (5 bases). Deletions cut 3 bases from V and 4 bases from J, with 16 bases between. The CDR3 has 15 residues. Looked up from germline, CDR1 is LNHDA and CDR2 is SQIVND (reference sequence). CDR3 in amino acids: CASSMWVSDLYEQYF. The DNA for the CDR3 is TGTGCCAGTAGTATGTGGGTTTCGGACTTATACGAGCAGTACTTC.

J is TRBJ1-1 and V is TRBV5-6; a possible D gene is TRBD1 (5 bases). V gave up 0 bases and J gave up 3 bases, with 9 bases separating them. The CDR3 totals 14 residues. CDR1 and CDR2 (germline): SGHDT, YYEEEE. The CDR3: CASSLDAGYTEAFF. The CDR3 DNA follows: TGTGCCAGCAGCTTGGACGCAGGGTACACTGAAGCTTTCTTT.

This CDR3 is CASSVGGTGVPYEQYF. CDR3 DNA sequence: TGTGCCAGCAGCGTAGGAGGGACGGGAGTCCCCTACGAGCAGTACTTC. This chain uses TRBV9 with TRBJ2-7; possibly TRBD2 for D (6 bases). The CDR3 covers 16 residues. The V gene's germline CDR1 is SGDLS and CDR2 YYNGEE. V was trimmed by 0 bases and J by 2 bases, leaving 15 bases between them.

This clone was detected only a few times. The rearrangement uses TRBV6-5 and TRBJ2-3, with D uncertain. Germline V gives CDR1 MNHEY, CDR2 SVGAGI. V was shortened by 6 bases and J by 1 base, with 17 bases between the two germline ends. This CDR3 comprises 16 residues. CDR3 sequence reads: CASRYGLGRGTDTQYF. DNA of the CDR3: TGTGCCAGCAGGTACGGTTTGGGCCGCGGCACAGATACGCAGTATTTT.

The V call is TRBV28, the J call TRBJ2-3, with D unresolved. The CDR3 covers 13 residues. Germline V gene data show CDR1 as MDHEN and CDR2 as SYDVKM. The V gene lost 1 base and the J gene lost 4 bases, with 6 bases spanning the gap. The chain's CDR3 is CASSLLGADTQYF. CDR3 coding DNA: TGTGCCAGCAGTTTATTAGGAGCAGATACGCAGTATTTT.

DNA for the CDR3: TGTGCCAGCAGCGTAGCAGGGGGAGTGGTACAAGAGACCCAGTACTTC. This codes for CASSVAGGVVQETQYF. The chain links TRBV9 to TRBJ2-5; 7 nucleotides match TRBD1. CDR1 is SGDLS, CDR2 YYNGEE, per germline. The trim removed 0 bases at V and 2 bases at J, leaving 7 bases unmatched. The CDR3 consists of 16 residues. Drawing the rest from reference TRBV9 and TRBJ2-5, the complete variable domain is DSGVTQTPKHLITATGQRVTLRCSPRSGDLSVYWYQQSLDQGLQFLIQYYNGEERAKGNILERFSAQQFPDLHSELNLSSLELGDSALYFCASSVAGGVVQETQYFGPGTRLLVL.

The V and J genes are TRBV5-1 and TRBJ2-1; the D is unclear. The CDR3 covers 13 residues. The V end was cut by 7 bases, the J end by 5 bases, with 13 bases between. Germline CDR1 and CDR2: SGHRS and YFSETQ. The CDR3 protein is CASAYNRDNEQFF. CDR3 DNA: TGCGCCAGCGCCTACAATAGGGACAATGAGCAGTTCTTC.

The chain links TRBV7-7 to TRBJ2-2; 7 bases are a match to TRBD1. Unmatched junction bases numbered 4, after V lost 1 base and J lost 5 bases. The germline gives CDR1 SSHAT, CDR2 FNYEAQ (reference sequence). This CDR3 has 15 residues. The CDR3 nucleotides read TGTGCCAGCAGCTTAGGGTCAGGGGGAACCGGGGAGCTGTTTTTT. Translation: CASSLGSGGTGELFF.

This chain joins TRBV4-1 and TRBJ2-1; weak D call: TRBD1 (7 bases). The CDR3 sequence is 17 residues long. Germline CDR1 is MGHRA and CDR2 is YSYEKL. Trimming cost V 4 bases and J 8 bases, with 24 bases left between them. CDR3 DNA: TGCGCCAGCAGCCCCGGCCCTAGGGGTGGAGGGGGCGATGAGCAGTTCTTC. Translation: CASSPGPRGGGGDEQFF.

This sequence joins TRBV11-2 and TRBJ1-2, with D unresolved. V was pared by 5 bases and J by 7 bases, with 23 bases between. CDR3 length equals 16 residues. Germline CDR1 and CDR2: SGHAT and FQNNGV. Written as DNA, the CDR3 is TGTGCCAGCAGCCCCCGGTGGACCGCGAGGGCGGGTGGCTACACCTTC. Translating gives CASSPRWTARAGGYTF.

The chain is built from TRBV5-1 and TRBJ2-5, with D maybe TRBD1 (6 bases). The CDR3 has 14 residues. CDR1 SGHRS and CDR2 YFSETQ come from the germline V gene. Trimming removed 1 base at V and 5 bases at J, with 12 bases between. Here the CDR3 reads CASSLNTGMETQYF. The CDR3, as DNA: TGCGCCAGCAGCTTGAATACAGGGATGGAGACCCAGTACTTC.

DNA for the CDR3: TGTGCCAGCAGTGAAAGGGGGGCCCTGAGACACGAGCAGTACTTC. It codes for CASSERGALRHEQYF. This chain joins TRBV2 and TRBJ2-7, with D possibly called TRBD1 or TRBD2 (6 bases each). In germline, CDR1 is SNHLY, CDR2 FYNNEI. Trimming removed 2 bases at V and 5 bases at J, with 16 bases between. The CDR3 length is 15 residues.

V gene TRBV7-6 combines with J gene TRBJ2-1; D uncertain. The CDR3 covers 16 residues. V gave up 5 bases and J gave up 7 bases, with 21 bases separating them. Germline lookup yields CDR1 SGHVS and CDR2 FNYEAQ. CDR3 sequence (DNA): TGTGCCAGCAGCCCTAACCGAGTTTCTCGCCCGAATGAGCAGTTCTTC. As protein: CASSPNRVSRPNEQFF.

This chain joins TRBV2 and TRBJ1-5, with D unclear. The CDR3 covers 15 residues. CDR1 and CDR2 from the germline V gene are SNHLY and FYNNEI. Trimming shortened V by 0 bases and J by 3 bases, and 9 bases separated the two germline ends. The CDR3 here is CASSEAAASNQPQHF. The CDR3 DNA reads as TGTGCCAGCAGTGAAGCGGCAGCCTCCAATCAGCCCCAGCATTTT.

V and J are TRBV7-3 and TRBJ2-5, with D possibly being TRBD1 (6 bases). The length of the CDR3 is 16 residues. Germline assignment: CDR1 SGHTA and CDR2 FQGTGA. V lost 5 bases to trimming and J lost 2 bases, with 18 bases between them. CDR3 in amino acids: CASSLVGTTLQETQYF. As DNA, the CDR3 is TGTGCCAGCAGCCTCGTCGGGACAACTCTTCAAGAGACCCAGTACTTC.

This rearrangement joins TRBV25-1 to TRBJ2-3, with TRBD1 identical over 10 bases. Germline CDR1 and CDR2: MGHDK and SYGVNS. CDR3 length equals 16 residues. V lost 8 bases to trimming and J lost 3 bases; unmatched junction nucleotides: 11. The CDR3 DNA reads as TGTGCCAGCGGCTACCATAGGACAGGGGGAACAGATACGCAGTATTTT. Encoded protein: CASGYHRTGGTDTQYF.

The gene calls are TRBV18 and TRBJ1-4; D unresolved. Germline CDR1 KGHSH, CDR2 LQKENI. The CDR3 extends over 15 amino acids. The V end was cut by 1 base, the J end by 7 bases, with 13 bases between. The chain's CDR3 is CASSPRLAEGEKLFF. CDR3 coding DNA: TGTGCCAGCTCACCACGTCTGGCAGAAGGTGAAAAACTGTTTTTT.

The genes are TRBV7-9 and TRBJ1-4; TRBD1 might be the D (6 bases). V was pared by 6 bases and J by 5 bases, with 16 bases between. Germline CDR1 is SEHNR and CDR2 is FQNEAQ (reference sequence). This CDR3 comprises 15 residues. CDR3 nucleotides: TGTGCCAGCAGGTACACTGCAGGGGTGAATGAAAAACTGTTTTTT. Translation: CASRYTAGVNEKLFF.

This sequence joins TRBV5-1 and TRBJ1-1, with TRBD1 as a possible D gene (6 bases). The V end lost 5 bases, the J end lost 6 bases, and 20 bases lay between the germline ends. This CDR3 is 15 amino acids long. Germline lookup yields CDR1 SGHRS and CDR2 YFSETQ. The CDR3 DNA is TGCGCCAGCAGACATTCTCGAGGGGGAAGGCCTGAAGCTTTCTTT. Residues: CASRHSRGGRPEAFF.

The rearrangement links TRBV6-5 to TRBJ2-7, with 7 bases aligning to TRBD2. Trimming cost V 2 bases and J 3 bases; bases outside gene matches: 10. The CDR3 contains 16 residues. Looked up from germline, CDR1 is MNHEY and CDR2 is SVGAGI. The CDR3 coding sequence is TGTGCCAGCAGTTACGCAGCGGGGTCTGTTATCTACGAGCAGTACTTC. It yields the protein CASSYAAGSVIYEQYF.

The V gene is TRBV10-3, the J gene TRBJ1-1; TRBD1 is a possible D gene (5 bases). CDR1 ENHRY and CDR2 SYGVKD come from the germline V gene. This CDR3 spans 13 amino acids. Trimming removed 10 bases from V and 0 bases from J, with 12 bases in between. CDR3 DNA sequence: TGTGCCACCGGCGGGGCCCTGAACACTGAAGCTTTCTTT. This codes for CATGGALNTEAFF.

The genes are TRBV2 and TRBJ2-2, with 10 bases identical to TRBD2. Looked up from germline, CDR1 is SNHLY and CDR2 is FYNNEI. V shed 2 bases and J 7 bases; nucleotides not matched to a gene: 4. CDR3 length equals 15 residues. The CDR3, as DNA: TGTGCCAGCAGTGAAACAGCGGGAGGGGTCGGGGAGCTGTTTTTT. Translating gives CASSETAGGVGELFF.

The rearrangement links TRBV7-9 to TRBJ2-3; D is unclear. The CDR3 runs to 12 residues. Deletions cut 1 base from V and 4 bases from J, with 3 bases between. Germline lookup yields CDR1 SEHNR and CDR2 FQNEAQ (reference sequence). The CDR3 sequence is CASSLVADTQYF. The CDR3 nucleotides read TGTGCCAGCAGCTTAGTGGCAGATACGCAGTATTTT.

The count of this clone is one. The chain uses TRBV19 and TRBJ2-7; TRBD2 aligns across 13 bases. This CDR3 contains 16 residues. V shed 5 bases and J 3 bases; nucleotides not matched to a gene: 7. Germline V gives CDR1 LNHDA, CDR2 SQIVND (reference sequence). CDR3 sequence: CASSVGTSGARYEQYF. The CDR3 bases are TGTGCCAGTAGTGTGGGGACTAGCGGGGCCCGCTACGAGCAGTACTTC.

This chain uses TRBV30 with TRBJ2-6; TRBD2 matches at 8 bases. J lost 0 bases, V lost 0 bases, and 4 bases had no gene match. The germline gives CDR1 GTSNPN, CDR2 SVGIG (reference sequence). The CDR3 has 17 amino acids. The CDR3 DNA follows: TGTGCCTGGAGTGTAGGAGCGGGGGCCTCTGGGGCCAACGTCCTGACTTTC. Residues: CAWSVGAGASGANVLTF. The variable domain in full, completed from reference TRBV30 and TRBJ2-6, reads SQTIHQWPATLVQPVGSPLSLECTVEGTSNPNLYWYRQAAGRGLQLLFYSVGIGQISSEVPQNLSASRPQDRQFILSSKKLLLSDSGFYLCAWSVGAGASGANVLTFGAGSRLTVL.